One T cell receptor (beta chain) is described in this entry. Its antigen remains unidentified. Investigators took ten milliliters of peripheral blood from every donor. The CDR3 spans 15 residues. Germline assignment: CDR1 LGHNA and CDR2 YNFKEQ. Trimming removed 0 bases from V and 3 bases from J, with 12 bases in between. This sample was included in a study of blood T cells in healthy people across ages. Broader study findings: Diversity estimates from one million T cells were considered underestimates. Naive and antigen-experienced cells were not separated, limiting conclusive comparison. Comparison with aged donors showed that long-lived donors had more naive CD4+ cells and higher diversity.

Primers used in a second PCR of about 6 to 11 cycles were a sample-barcoded 5' primer and a J-beta primer mix. TCRdb passed the 5' RACE reads through MiXCR, listing each CDR3 protein once. The sample includes roughly 500,000 distinct CDR3 sequences, 25% to 30% of them seen just once. Sample: blood. The rearrangement links TRBV4-2 to TRBJ2-7; no firm D call. The source of this sequence is a woman in her 70s in good health. The CDR3 spells CASSQDLVLGYEQYF. The CDR3 DNA follows: TGTGCCAGCAGCCAAGATCTCGTCCTTGGCTACGAGCAGTACTTC.